The 9 T cell receptor beta chains below all came from one sample that was sequenced in a study of technical replicates of blood from several donors (dated by TCRdb to the late 2010s). Library method: the immunoSEQ multiplex PCR assay. This is the immuneACCESS table as TCRdb keeps it, with only in-frame sequences that have V and J called. A part of the clones is gone; compared with another copy, unresolved V genes explain less than half, and the rest is unexplained. In this sample the table shows about 70,000 clones, just over 90% of which occur a single time. The top ten constitute 4.7% of the sample. The sequenced material came from PBMCs. The receptors stem from a human donor in good health. Some clones in this sample may be carry-over from other donors' samples.

The chain employs TRBV4-3 and TRBJ2-2, with D unclear. V lost 0 bases, J lost 8 bases, and 7 bases lay in between. The CDR3 is 13 amino acids. Germline V gives CDR1 LGHNA, CDR2 YSLEER. This CDR3 reads CASSQDLEGELFF. CDR3 coding DNA: TGCGCCAGCAGCCAAGACTTGGAGGGGGAGCTGTTTTTT.

The chain links TRBV18 to TRBJ2-1, with 9 bases that match TRBD1. CDR3 length: 15 amino acids. Losses at the gene ends were 3 bases for V and 6 bases for J; bases not matched to a gene: 6. Germline CDR1 and CDR2: KGHSH and LQKENI. The CDR3 DNA is TGTGCCAGCTCACCGGAACAGGGGGCGTTCAATGAGCAGTTCTTC. As protein: CASSPEQGAFNEQFF. The whole variable domain, filled in from reference TRBV18 and TRBJ2-1, reads NAGVMQNPRHLVRRRGQEARLRCSPMKGHSHVYWYRQLPEEGLKFMVYLQKENIIDESGMPKERFSAEFPKEGPSILRIQQVVRGDSAAYFCASSPEQGAFNEQFFGPGTRLTVL.

V and J are TRBV2 and TRBJ2-1; D remains unclear. The CDR3 consists of 12 residues. Looked up from germline, CDR1 is SNHLY and CDR2 is FYNNEI. V shed 8 bases and J shed 6 bases, with 11 bases lying between them. The CDR3 DNA reads TGTGCCAGCGGAGCCCGAATCAATGAGCAGTTCTTC. This translates into CASGARINEQFF. Looking up the rest from reference TRBV2 and TRBJ2-1 gives the full variable domain: EPEVTQTPSHQVTQMGQEVILRCVPISNHLYFYWYRQILGQKVEFLVSFYNNEISEKSEIFDDQFSVERPDGSNFTLKIRSTKLEDSAMYFCASGARINEQFFGPGTRLTVL.

This chain links TRBV6-5 with TRBJ1-4; D is unclear. Per the germline V gene, CDR1 is MNHEY and CDR2 is SVGAGI. The CDR3 runs 16 residues. V was pared by 2 bases and J by 8 bases, with 18 bases between. The CDR3 sequence is CASSYATTFVGEKLFF. As DNA, the CDR3 is TGTGCCAGCAGTTACGCGACAACGTTCGTTGGGGAAAAACTGTTTTTT.

This clone was seen a single time. The chain couples TRBV5-4 to TRBJ2-3, with a weak D call TRBD2 (5 bases). This CDR3 is 14 amino acids long. Trimming took 1 base from V and 4 from J, leaving 10 bases between them. Per germline, CDR1 SGHNT and CDR2 YYREEE (reference sequence). The CDR3 here is CASSLTRWADTQYF. CDR3 in DNA: TGTGCCAGCAGCTTGACTAGGTGGGCAGATACGCAGTATTTT. Supplemented by reference TRBV5-4 and TRBJ2-3, the full variable domain reads ETGVTQSPTHLIKTRGQQVTLRCSSQSGHNTVSWYQQALGQGPQFIFQYYREEENGRGNFPPRFSGLQFPNYSSELNVNALELDDSALYLCASSLTRWADTQYFGPGTRLTVL.

This chain connects TRBV6-5 to TRBJ1-2; D unclear. Trimming pared 6 bases from V and 8 bases from J, leaving 16 bases between. CDR3 length: 13 amino acids. The germline gives CDR1 MNHEY, CDR2 SVGAGI. Written as DNA, the CDR3 is TGTGCCAGCAGGAGGGCCTCACGGGTGGGCTACACCTTC. This encodes CASRRASRVGYTF.

The chain carries TRBV11-2 and TRBJ1-3; the D gene is possibly TRBD1 (6 bases). This CDR3 is 16 amino acids long. Trimming shortened V by 1 base and J by 0 bases, and 10 bases separated the two germline ends. The germline V gene has CDR1 SGHAT and CDR2 FQNNGV. CDR3 region: CASSLVTGISGNTIYF. CDR3 nucleotide sequence: TGTGCCAGCAGCTTAGTGACAGGCATCTCTGGAAACACCATATATTTT.

V and J are TRBV4-1 and TRBJ2-5, with a weak D call TRBD1 (6 bases). The CDR3 has 15 amino acids. Germline loops: CDR1 MGHRA, CDR2 YSYEKL. V lost 1 base to trimming and J lost 4 bases, with 13 bases between them. The CDR3 coding sequence is TGCGCCAGCAGCCAAGGAACAGGGAAGGGAGAGACCCAGTACTTC. It specifies CASSQGTGKGETQYF.

The rearrangement joins TRBV4-3 to TRBJ1-1; possibly TRBD1 for D (6 bases). V lost 4 bases, J lost 1 base, and 16 bases lay in between. This CDR3 is 16 amino acids long. Per germline, CDR1 LGHNA and CDR2 YSLEER. The CDR3 bases are TGCGCCAGCAGCCCCCGGGGGGCACTTGGGAACACTGAAGCTTTCTTT. As protein: CASSPRGALGNTEAFF.